These 20 T cell receptor beta chains originate from one sample sequenced in a study of cytomegalovirus exposure and HLA in healthy donors. Primers for the PCR totalled 60 Vbeta and 13 Jbeta. Some clones are missing from TCRdb's copy, which holds only in-frame ones; the method was immunoSEQ multiplex PCR. The sample has 100,000 or so clones; roughly four fifths are singletons. Sequencing was performed on PBMCs. All receptors derive from a middle-aged man in good health and CMV-seronegative.

The chain combines TRBV5-1 with TRBJ1-1; TRBD1 matches 12 bases. V lost 4 bases to trimming and J lost 2 bases; unmatched junction nucleotides: 9. Germline V gives CDR1 SGHRS, CDR2 YFSETQ. This CDR3 has 17 amino acids. This chain's CDR3 is CASSRTGDRGPNTEAFF. CDR3 nucleotides: TGCGCCAGCAGCCGGACAGGGGACAGGGGGCCTAACACTGAAGCTTTCTTT.

In this sample, this clone turned up a few times. The rearrangement links TRBV7-9 to TRBJ2-3; 7 bases map to TRBD1. The V gene's germline CDR1 is SEHNR and CDR2 FQNEAQ (reference sequence). The CDR3 spans 13 residues. The V gene end was trimmed by 5 bases and the J gene end by 6 bases; junction bases not matched to a gene: 5. The CDR3 region has the DNA TGTGCCAGCAGCCCAAGGGGGCCGGATACGCAGTATTTT. It codes for CASSPRGPDTQYF. Based on the CDR3 plus reference TRBV7-9 and TRBJ2-3, the full variable domain is DTGVSQNPRHKITKRGQNVTFRCDPISEHNRLYWYRQTLGQGPEFLTYFQNEAQLEKSRLLSDRFSAERPKGSFSTLEIQRTEQGDSAMYLCASSPRGPDTQYFGPGTRLTVL.

About this clone: The sample has other DNA sequences that encode this CDR3 too. The chain uses TRBV4-3 and TRBJ2-7; no firm D call. The CDR3 loop spans 15 amino acids. With 0 bases removed from V and 3 bases from J, the gap between germline ends came to 12 bases. Germline CDR1 is LGHNA and CDR2 is YSLEER. CDR3 amino acids: CASSQELGPLYEQYF. CDR3 DNA: TGCGCCAGCAGCCAAGAGTTGGGCCCACTCTACGAGCAGTACTTC.

This chain uses TRBV6-7 with TRBJ1-6, with D tentatively TRBD1 (6 bases). TRBV6-7 is annotated as an ORF whose role is uncertain. Trimming pared 4 bases from V and 7 bases from J, leaving 29 bases between. This CDR3 has 20 amino acids. This CDR3 reads CASSSPQWTVSMGVNSPLHF. Written as DNA, the CDR3 is TGTGCCAGCAGTTCCCCGCAGTGGACAGTCTCTATGGGGGTGAATTCACCCCTCCACTTT.

This clone was counted a single time. The chain couples TRBV7-2 to TRBJ2-3; D unclear. Germline CDR1 reads SGHTA; CDR2 reads FQGNSA. Trimming left V 5 bases short and J 6 bases short, with 27 bases between. The CDR3 length is 18 residues. The CDR3 sequence: CASSPAASINVHMDTQYF. CDR3 nucleotides: TGTGCCAGCAGCCCCGCGGCTAGTATTAATGTGCACATGGATACGCAGTATTTT.

The chain is built from TRBV18 and TRBJ1-6; perhaps TRBD1 as D (5 bases). This CDR3 is 14 amino acids long. The V gene's germline CDR1 is KGHSH and CDR2 LQKENI. V was clipped by 6 bases and J by 7 bases, with 13 bases between them. In nucleotides, the CDR3 is TGTGCCAGCTCCCGGGACTCCCGAAATTCACCCCTCCACTTT. Its protein is CASSRDSRNSPLHF.

The gene calls are TRBV6-5 and TRBJ1-1, with TRBD1 matching over 8 bases. Germline-derived CDR1 and CDR2 are MNHEY and SVGAGI. This CDR3 spans 15 amino acids. With 4 bases clipped from V and 7 bases from J, the junction kept 11 bases outside the gene matches. CDR3 coding DNA: TGTGCCAGCAGTTTCGGCCAGGGGGCGCAGGGTGAAGCTTTCTTT. Residues: CASSFGQGAQGEAFF.

This chain connects TRBV27 to TRBJ1-1; D is perhaps TRBD1 (5 bases). The V end was cut by 6 bases, the J end by 5 bases, with 13 bases between. The CDR3 is 13 amino acids. Germline values: CDR1 MNHEY, CDR2 SMNVEV (reference sequence). The CDR3 loop is CASRGGLGTEAFF. In DNA form, the CDR3 reads TGTGCCAGCAGGGGGGGATTAGGGACTGAAGCTTTCTTT.

The chain links TRBV28 to TRBJ2-1; 10 nucleotides match TRBD2. CDR1 MDHEN and CDR2 SYDVKM come from the germline V gene. J lost 7 bases, V lost 5 bases, and 5 bases had no gene match. This CDR3 region has 14 residues. This chain's CDR3 is CASSPSGRENEQFF. CDR3 nucleotide sequence: TGTGCCAGCAGTCCTAGCGGGAGAGAAAATGAGCAGTTCTTC.

The chain recombines TRBV5-6 with TRBJ2-7; a possible D gene is TRBD1 (6 bases). The CDR3 is 14 amino acids. The V end lost 5 bases, the J end lost 2 bases, and 14 bases lay between the germline ends. The germline gives CDR1 SGHDT, CDR2 YYEEEE. DNA of the CDR3: TGTGCCAGCAGTAGACAGGTTTGGCCCTACGAGCAGTACTTC. It specifies CASSRQVWPYEQYF.

The gene calls are TRBV21-1 and TRBJ2-7; whether TRBD1, the table's D call, matches the DNA was not checked. TRBV21-1 is a listed pseudogene. The CDR3 covers 14 residues. In DNA, the CDR3 is TGTGCCAGCAGCAAAGTCAGTTCACGCTACGAGCAGTACTTC. Encoded protein: CASSKVSSRYEQYF.

The CDR3 nucleotides are TGTGCCAGCAGCAAAGGGGCGTGTGAAAAACTGTTTTTT. It specifies CASSKGACEKLFF. This chain joins TRBV21-1 and TRBJ1-4; the DNA was not used to check the table's D call, TRBD1. TRBV21-1 constitutes a pseudogene. The CDR3 loop spans 13 amino acids.

J is TRBJ1-2 and V is TRBV6-1; perhaps TRBD1 as D (5 bases). The CDR3 loop spans 14 amino acids. The germline CDR1 and CDR2 sequences are MNHNS and SASEGT. Trimming shortened V by 7 bases and J by 2 bases, and 14 bases separated the two germline ends. CDR3 protein: CASTVGGWNYGYTF. CDR3 sequence (DNA): TGTGCCAGCACCGTGGGGGGGTGGAACTATGGCTACACCTTC.

V is TRBV14 and J is TRBJ1-2; 9 bases agree with TRBD1. The ends lost 4 bases at V and 6 bases at J; junction bases unmatched: 12. Germline V gene lookup returns CDR1 SGHDN and CDR2 FVKESK. This CDR3 contains 16 residues. The CDR3 DNA reads as TGTGCCAGCAGCCGCGTAGGGACAGGGCTCTATGATGGCTACACCTTC. The encoded protein is CASSRVGTGLYDGYTF.

This chain joins TRBV6-6 and TRBJ2-7, with TRBD1 identical over 8 bases. This CDR3 comprises 15 residues. V shed 0 bases and J 4 bases; nucleotides not matched to a gene: 5. In germline, CDR1 is MNHNY, CDR2 SVGAGI (reference sequence). Written as DNA, the CDR3 is TGTGCCAGCAGTTACTCGAAGGACAGGGTTTACGAGCAGTACTTC. Translating it yields CASSYSKDRVYEQYF.

This clone was seen only a few times. V is TRBV11-1 and J is TRBJ2-3, with 8 bases identical to TRBD2. The CDR3 runs to 15 residues. Losses at the gene ends were 5 bases for V and 5 bases for J; bases not matched to a gene: 9. CDR1 and CDR2 from the germline V gene are SGHAT and FQDESV (reference sequence). CDR3 sequence: CASSLRGGEGDTQYF. CDR3 nucleotides: TGTGCCAGCAGCCTCCGGGGGGGCGAGGGAGATACGCAGTATTTT.

This clone occurred a few times. V is TRBV9 and J is TRBJ2-7; D may be TRBD2 (5 bases). The CDR3 has 15 amino acids. Trimming removed 1 base at V and 0 bases at J, with 11 bases between. Germline assignment: CDR1 SGDLS and CDR2 YYNGEE. The CDR3 sequence is CASSVNPADSYEQYF. The CDR3 DNA reads TGTGCCAGCAGCGTAAACCCAGCGGACTCCTACGAGCAGTACTTC.

This rearrangement joins TRBV7-2 to TRBJ2-1, with D tentatively TRBD1 (6 bases). Germline CDR1 reads SGHTA; CDR2 reads FQGNSA. The CDR3 runs to 15 residues. V shed 3 bases and J shed 0 bases, with 9 bases lying between them. In DNA form, the CDR3 reads TGTGCCAGCAGCTTTAGGGGGAGCTCCTACAATGAGCAGTTCTTC. Its translation is CASSFRGSSYNEQFF.

The chain employs TRBV28 and TRBJ1-2, with TRBD1 matching 7 bases. The junction had 6 bases not matched to a gene; V was cut back by 8 bases and J by 3 bases. The length of the CDR3 is 13 residues. Per the germline V gene, CDR1 is MDHEN and CDR2 is SYDVKM. DNA for the CDR3: TGTGCCAGCCACCTTGGGACAGACTATGGCTACACCTTC. Protein sequence: CASHLGTDYGYTF.

This clone was picked up one time. The V call is TRBV2, the J call TRBJ2-1; unclear D gene. This CDR3 is built from 16 residues. Trimming removed 3 bases from V and 7 bases from J, with 19 bases in between. The germline CDR1 and CDR2 sequences are SNHLY and FYNNEI. For the CDR3, the DNA is TGTGCCAGCAGTGATAACAGACCTAACCAGCATAATGAGCAGTTCTTC. It yields the protein CASSDNRPNQHNEQFF.